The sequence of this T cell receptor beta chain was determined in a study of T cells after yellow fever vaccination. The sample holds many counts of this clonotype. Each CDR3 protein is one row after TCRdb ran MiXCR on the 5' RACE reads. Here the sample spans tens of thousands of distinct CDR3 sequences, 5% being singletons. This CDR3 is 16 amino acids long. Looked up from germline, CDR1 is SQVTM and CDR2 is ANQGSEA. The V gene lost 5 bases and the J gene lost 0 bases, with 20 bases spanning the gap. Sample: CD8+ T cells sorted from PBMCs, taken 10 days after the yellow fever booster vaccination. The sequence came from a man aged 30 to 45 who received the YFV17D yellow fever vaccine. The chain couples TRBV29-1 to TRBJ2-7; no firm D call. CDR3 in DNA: TGCAGCGTTTTGGGCCACCATGGACGCAACTCCTACGAGCAGTACTTC. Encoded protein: CSVLGHHGRNSYEQYF.